The T cell receptor (beta chain) described here comes from a study of vaccination effects on CD4 cells after COVID-19. The sample holds a few counts of this clone. No antigen is known for it. Repertoires were generated with immunoSEQ multiplex PCR, while TCRdb's copy carries only in-frame clones and drops some. The repertoire holds 25,000 to 30,000 clones, with roughly four fifths as singletons. The germline V gene encodes CDR1 DFQATT and CDR2 SNEGSKA (reference sequence). V was pared by 4 bases and J by 5 bases, with 5 bases between. The CDR3 has 11 residues. Pools of viral peptides were used by the ViraFEST assay to expand antigen-specific CD4+ T cells ahead of sequencing. With roughly 9 days of culture completed, CD4+ T cells were isolated. Either the BNT162b2 or mRNA-1273 vaccine was given to participants in two doses. Recipients of the vaccine had no prior SARS-CoV-2 infection and negative nucleocapsid antibodies. On days 3 and 7, fresh IL-2 medium replaced half the medium.

This chain uses TRBV20-1 with TRBJ2-2; no definite D call. This specimen consisted of CD4+ T cells from PBMCs cultured with HCoV-OC43 spike peptides, obtained after COVID-19 vaccination. This sample's subset: HCoV-OC43 spike overlapping peptide pool stimulation. The TCR comes from a human donor who received a COVID-19 vaccine. CDR3 sequence: CSATETGELFF. The CDR3 DNA follows: TGCAGTGCTACCGAAACCGGGGAGCTGTTTTTT.